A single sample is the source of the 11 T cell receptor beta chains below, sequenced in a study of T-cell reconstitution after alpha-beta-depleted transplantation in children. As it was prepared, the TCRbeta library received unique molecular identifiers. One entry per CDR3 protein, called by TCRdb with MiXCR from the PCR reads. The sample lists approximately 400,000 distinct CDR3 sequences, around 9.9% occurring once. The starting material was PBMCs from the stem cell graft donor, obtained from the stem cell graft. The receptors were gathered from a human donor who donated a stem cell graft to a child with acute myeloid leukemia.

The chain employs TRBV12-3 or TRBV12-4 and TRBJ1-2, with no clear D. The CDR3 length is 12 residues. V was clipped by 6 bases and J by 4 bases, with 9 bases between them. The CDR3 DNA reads TGTGCCAGCAGAGTGGGCGCCTATGGCTACACCTTC. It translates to CASRVGAYGYTF.

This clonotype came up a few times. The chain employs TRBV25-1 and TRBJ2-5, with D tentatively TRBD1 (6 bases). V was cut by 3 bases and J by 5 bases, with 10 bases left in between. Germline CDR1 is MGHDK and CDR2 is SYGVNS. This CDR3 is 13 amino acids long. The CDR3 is CASSEGQGETQYF. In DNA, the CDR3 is TGTGCCAGCAGTGAGGGCCAGGGGGAGACCCAGTACTTC.

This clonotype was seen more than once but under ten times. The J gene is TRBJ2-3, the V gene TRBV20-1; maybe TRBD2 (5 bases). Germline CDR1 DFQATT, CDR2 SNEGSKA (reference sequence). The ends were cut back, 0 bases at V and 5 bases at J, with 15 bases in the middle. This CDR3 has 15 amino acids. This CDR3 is CSARDGYRERDTQYF. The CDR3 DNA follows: TGCAGTGCTAGAGATGGCTACCGGGAACGAGATACGCAGTATTTT.

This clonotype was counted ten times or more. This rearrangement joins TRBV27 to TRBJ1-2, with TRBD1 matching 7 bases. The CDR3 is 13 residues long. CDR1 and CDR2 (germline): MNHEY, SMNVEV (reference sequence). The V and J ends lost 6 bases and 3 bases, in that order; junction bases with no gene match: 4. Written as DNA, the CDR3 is TGTGCCAGCAGACTCACAGGGGACTATGGCTACACCTTC. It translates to CASRLTGDYGYTF.

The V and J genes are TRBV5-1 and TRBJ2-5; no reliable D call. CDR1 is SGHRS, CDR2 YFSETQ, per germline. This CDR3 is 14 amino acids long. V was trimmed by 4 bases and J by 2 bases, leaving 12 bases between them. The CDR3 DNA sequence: TGCGCCAGCAGCCAGTCCGGCAGACAAGAGACCCAGTACTTC. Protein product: CASSQSGRQETQYF. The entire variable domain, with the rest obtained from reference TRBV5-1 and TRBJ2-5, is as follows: KAGVTQTPRYLIKTRGQQVTLSCSPISGHRSVSWYQQTPGQGLQFLFEYFSETQRNKGNFPGRFSGRQFSNSRSEMNVSTLELGDSALYLCASSQSGRQETQYFGPGTRLLVL.

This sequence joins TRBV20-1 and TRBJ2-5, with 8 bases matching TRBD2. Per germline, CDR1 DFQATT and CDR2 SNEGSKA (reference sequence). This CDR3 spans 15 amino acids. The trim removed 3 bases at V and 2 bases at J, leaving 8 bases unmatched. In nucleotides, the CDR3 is TGCAGTGCTAGCCTTCGGGGGGGCCAGCAAGAGACCCAGTACTTC. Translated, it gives CSASLRGGQQETQYF.

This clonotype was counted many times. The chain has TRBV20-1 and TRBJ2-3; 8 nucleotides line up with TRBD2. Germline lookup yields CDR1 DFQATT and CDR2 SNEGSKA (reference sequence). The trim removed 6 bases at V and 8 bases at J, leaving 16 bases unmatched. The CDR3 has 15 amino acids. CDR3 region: CSADRDQFSGGTQYF. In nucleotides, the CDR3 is TGCAGTGCGGACCGGGACCAGTTCAGCGGGGGTACGCAGTATTTT.

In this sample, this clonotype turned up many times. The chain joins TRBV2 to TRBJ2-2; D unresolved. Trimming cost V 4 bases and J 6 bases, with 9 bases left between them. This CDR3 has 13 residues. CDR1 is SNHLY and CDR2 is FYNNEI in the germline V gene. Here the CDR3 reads CASSVVGAGELFF. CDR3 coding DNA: TGTGCCAGCAGTGTGGTTGGGGCCGGGGAGCTGTTTTTT.

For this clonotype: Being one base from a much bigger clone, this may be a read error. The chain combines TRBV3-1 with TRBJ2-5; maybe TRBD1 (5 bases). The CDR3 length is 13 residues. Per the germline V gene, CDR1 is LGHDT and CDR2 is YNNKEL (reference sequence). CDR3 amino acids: CASSQVGAETHYF. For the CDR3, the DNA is TGTGCCAGCAGCCAAGTTGGGGCAGAGACCCACTACTTC.

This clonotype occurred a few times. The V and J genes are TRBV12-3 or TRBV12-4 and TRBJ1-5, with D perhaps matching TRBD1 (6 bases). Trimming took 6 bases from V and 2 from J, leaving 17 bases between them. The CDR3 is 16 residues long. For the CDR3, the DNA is TGTGCCAGCAGCCCTACCGGGACAATCCGCAATCAGCCCCAGCATTTT. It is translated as CASSPTGTIRNQPQHF.

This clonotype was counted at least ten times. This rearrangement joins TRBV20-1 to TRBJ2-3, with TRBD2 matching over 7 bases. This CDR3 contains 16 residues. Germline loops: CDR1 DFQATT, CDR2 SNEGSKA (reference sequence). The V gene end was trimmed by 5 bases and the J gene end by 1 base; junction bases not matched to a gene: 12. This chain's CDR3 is CSACEREPGGTDTQYF. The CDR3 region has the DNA TGCAGTGCTTGCGAGCGGGAACCGGGGGGCACAGATACGCAGTATTTT.